Listed below are T cell receptor beta chains from one sample, sequenced in a study of Ad26.COV2.S vaccination and SARS-CoV-2 variants. Profiling relied on immunoSEQ multiplex PCR, and the TCRdb table lists in-frame clones only, not all of them. The repertoire holds about 140,000 clones, 86% seen once, with approximately 5.1% in the top ten. The material was peripheral blood, obtained after recovery from COVID-19. These receptors were taken from a human donor who had recovered from COVID-19. Both conserved end residues are part of each CDR3. The order of the fields is CDR3 DNA, CDR3 protein, J gene, V gene, D gene, clone size. D genes are given only for firm matches. Clone sizes are given selectively: once, few, many, or a class where the clone is expanded.

TGTGCCAGCTACACGACGGACCACTATGGCTACACCTTC,CASYTTDHYGYTF,TRBJ1-2,TRBV6-6,-,-
TGTGCCAGCAACATACAGGGGAGCACTGAAGCTTTCTTT,CASNIQGSTEAFF,TRBJ1-1,TRBV6-5,TRBD1,few
TGTGCCAGCAGCCAAGACCTGACAGGGGAAGGAAACACCATATATTTT,CASSQDLTGEGNTIYF,TRBJ1-3,TRBV3-1/TRBV3-2,TRBD1,-
TGTGCCAGTAGTATCGGGACCTACGAGCAGTACTTC,CASSIGTYEQYF,TRBJ2-7,TRBV19,-,-
TGCGCCAGCAGCCGCGGGGCAAGCTCCTACAATGAGCAGTTCTTC,CASSRGASSYNEQFF,TRBJ2-1,TRBV10-2,-,-
TGTGCCAGCAGTTTATACAAAGGGACTAGCGGGGGAGGTACGCAGTATTTT,CASSLYKGTSGGGTQYF,TRBJ2-3,TRBV28,TRBD2,-
TGCGCCAGCAGCCCGCGGGGAAGCGGTTCACCCCTCCACTTT,CASSPRGSGSPLHF,TRBJ1-6,TRBV5-1,-,-
TGTGCCAGCAGCCAAGGGCGGTACGAGCAGTACTTC,CASSQGRYEQYF,TRBJ2-7,TRBV3-1/TRBV3-2,-,-
TGCGCCAGCAGCCCCCAGGGACTACTCCAAGAGACCCAGTACTTC,CASSPQGLLQETQYF,TRBJ2-5,TRBV4-1,TRBD2,-
TGTGCCTGGAGCCGTGACAGGGCCCATTCACCCCTCCACTTT,CAWSRDRAHSPLHF,TRBJ1-6,TRBV30,TRBD1,-
TGTGCCACCAGTGATATCGGACAGCCAATACGCACAGATACGCAGTATTTT,CATSDIGQPIRTDTQYF,TRBJ2-3,TRBV24-1,-,-
TGTGCCAGCAGTCCACCGGGGACACCTCATGGCTACACCTTC,CASSPPGTPHGYTF,TRBJ1-2,TRBV25-1,-,-
TGTGCCAGCAGTTTACAGGGATATACTGAAGCTTTCTTT,CASSLQGYTEAFF,TRBJ1-1,TRBV28,-,once
TGTGCCAGCAGTTACCACAATGAGCAGTTCTTC,CASSYHNEQFF,TRBJ2-1,TRBV6-5,-,-
TGTGCCAGCAGTTTGGGATGGCAGCCCCAGCATTTT,CASSLGWQPQHF,TRBJ1-5,TRBV27,-,-
TGTGCCAGCAGCTCTCTAGCGGGGGGCCAGAGAGAGACCCAGTACTTC,CASSSLAGGQRETQYF,TRBJ2-5,TRBV9,TRBD2,-
TGTGCCAGCTCACCAGGGACAGGGAGGTACAATCAGCCCCAGCATTTT,CASSPGTGRYNQPQHF,TRBJ1-5,TRBV18,TRBD1,-
TGTGCCAGCAGCGTAGTAGGGTCTAATTCACCCCTCCACTTT,CASSVVGSNSPLHF,TRBJ1-6,TRBV9,-,few
TGTGCCAGCTCCCCCAGGGCGAACACTGAAGCTTTCTTT,CASSPRANTEAFF,TRBJ1-1,TRBV18,-,-
TGTGCCAGCAGTCCGGGACAGTTAGCCAAAAACATTCAGTACTTC,CASSPGQLAKNIQYF,TRBJ2-4,TRBV27,TRBD1,-
TGTGCCTGGAGTCCTAGTGGAAACACCATATATTTT,CAWSPSGNTIYF,TRBJ1-3,TRBV30,-,once
TGTGCCAGCAGACGATGGAATTCACCCCTCCACTTT,CASRRWNSPLHF,TRBJ1-6,TRBV6-5,-,-
TGTGCCAGAAATAAGGTACCTCTGTGTGGCTACACCTTC,CARNKVPLCGYTF,TRBJ1-2,TRBV19,-,-
TGTGCCAGCACCCCCCTCGGGAGTTTGGTGGGTGTTGAAGCTTTCTTT,CASTPLGSLVGVEAFF,TRBJ1-1,TRBV3-1/TRBV3-2,-,-
TGTGCCAGCAGCCTGCGGCACAGGGCAGGCGAGCAGTACTTC,CASSLRHRAGEQYF,TRBJ2-7,TRBV16,-,-
TGTGCCAGCAGCTTCGAATCTCCCGGGGAGCTGTTTTTT,CASSFESPGELFF,TRBJ2-2,TRBV11-3,-,-
TGTGCCAGCAGTGACCGACCCCCCGGAGACACAGATACGCAGTATTTT,CASSDRPPGDTDTQYF,TRBJ2-3,TRBV6-2/TRBV6-3,-,-
TGTGCCAGTGAGGGGCGGGAGAACTACAATGAGCAGTTCTTC,CASEGRENYNEQFF,TRBJ2-1,TRBV28,TRBD2,few
TGTGCCAGCAGTGAAGCCAGAGTGATACAAGAGACCCAGTACTTC,CASSEARVIQETQYF,TRBJ2-5,TRBV6-1,-,-
TGTGCCAGCAGCAGACTACAGGGTGGGTTCTACGAGCAGTACTTC,CASSRLQGGFYEQYF,TRBJ2-7,TRBV5-4,-,-
TGTGCCAGCTCACCCTCGACAGGGTTAATGAACACTGAAACTTTCTTT,CASSPSTGLMNTETFF,TRBJ1-1,TRBV18,TRBD1,-
TGTGCTTCGGGACTGGGACAAGAGACCCAGTACTTC,CASGLGQETQYF,TRBJ2-5,TRBV12-3/TRBV12-4,-,-
TGTGCCAGCAGTGAAGGGTTGGCGGGGGGTAATAGCAATCAGCCCCAGCATTTT,CASSEGLAGGNSNQPQHF,TRBJ1-5,TRBV6-1,-,few
TGTGCCAGCACCCCCCGGACAGCGAAATATAGCAATCAGCCCCAGCATTTT,CASTPRTAKYSNQPQHF,TRBJ1-5,TRBV7-6,-,-
TGTGCCAGCAGCACCTGGGACGGCCGGGGGGAGCAGTACTTC,CASSTWDGRGEQYF,TRBJ2-7,TRBV2,-,-
TGTGCCAGCAGCTTGGTCGGCAGGGCGGATGGCTACACCTTC,CASSLVGRADGYTF,TRBJ1-2,TRBV5-4,-,-
TGCAGTGCTAGAGCGGACCCTGAAGCTTTCTTT,CSARADPEAFF,TRBJ1-1,TRBV20-1,-,-
TGTGCCAGCAGCTTAATAGCAGAGACTGAAGCTTTCTTT,CASSLIAETEAFF,TRBJ1-1,TRBV7-6,-,once
TGTGCCAGCAGCCCGCCGGGAAGCTACGAGCAGTACTTC,CASSPPGSYEQYF,TRBJ2-7,TRBV7-9,-,-
TGTGCCAGCAGCTCCTTGCAGTATAGCAATCAGCCCCAGCATTTT,CASSSLQYSNQPQHF,TRBJ1-5,TRBV7-2,-,-
TGTGCCAGCAGCTTTTTGGGGAGTAGCGGGGTTCAAGAGACCCAGTACTTC,CASSFLGSSGVQETQYF,TRBJ2-5,TRBV5-4,TRBD2,-
TGTGCCGCTCGATGGGGGAACACTGAAGCTTTCTTT,CAARWGNTEAFF,TRBJ1-1,TRBV12-3/TRBV12-4,-,-
TGTGCCAGCAGTTACGCGGGCCTGTTTAATTCACCCCTCCACTTT,CASSYAGLFNSPLHF,TRBJ1-6,TRBV6-6,-,-
TGTGCCAGCAGCGTGACAGGACATACCTACGAGCAGTACTTC,CASSVTGHTYEQYF,TRBJ2-7,TRBV5-6,-,once
TGTGCCAGCAGCTCCAACACAGATACGCAGTATTTT,CASSSNTDTQYF,TRBJ2-3,TRBV6-5,-,-
TGTGCCAGCAGTCACCCCGGGACAGGACCCTATGGCTACACCTTC,CASSHPGTGPYGYTF,TRBJ1-2,TRBV6-6,TRBD1,-
TGTGCCTGGACCCCCCGACCCGGCGGCTACACCTTC,CAWTPRPGGYTF,TRBJ1-2,TRBV30,-,-
TGTGCCTGGAGCTCGGACGTCTCTGGAAACACCATATATTTT,CAWSSDVSGNTIYF,TRBJ1-3,TRBV30,-,-
TGTGCCAGCAGTTACTGGGACGGGAACACTGAAGCTTTCTTT,CASSYWDGNTEAFF,TRBJ1-1,TRBV6-5,-,-
TGTGCCAGCAGTCCTTACAGGGGTTTTGACGGCGAGCAGTACTTC,CASSPYRGFDGEQYF,TRBJ2-7,TRBV28,TRBD1,-
TGCGCCAGCAGCCAAGTTTATCTTACGACAGGGGGTACAGATACGCAGTATTTT,CASSQVYLTTGGTDTQYF,TRBJ2-3,TRBV4-1,TRBD1,-
TGTGCCAGCAGACAGGGGACGGATCAGCCCCAGCATTTT,CASRQGTDQPQHF,TRBJ1-5,TRBV6-5,TRBD1,few
TGTGCCAGCAGCCCTACGGACCGCACAGATACGCAGTATTTT,CASSPTDRTDTQYF,TRBJ2-3,TRBV11-3,-,-
TGTGCCAGCAGTGCTCCCGGGACCATCAATGAGCAGTTCTTC,CASSAPGTINEQFF,TRBJ2-1,TRBV27,-,-
TGTGCCAGCAGCCAAGTTCTGGGACAGGGAGCCTCTGGGGCCAACGTCCTGACTTTC,CASSQVLGQGASGANVLTF,TRBJ2-6,TRBV3-1/TRBV3-2,TRBD1,-
TGTGCCAGCAGTATGGGACTTTTCCGGGAAAGCACAGATACGCAGTATTTT,CASSMGLFRESTDTQYF,TRBJ2-3,TRBV27,-,-
TGTGCCAGCAGCTCCCCCCCCTCGGGTGCAAGCAACACCGGGGAACTGTTTTTT,CASSSPPSGASNTGELFF,TRBJ2-2,TRBV28,-,-
TGTGCCAGCAGCCCGGTACTAGGGACTGAAGCTTTCTTT,CASSPVLGTEAFF,TRBJ1-1,TRBV5-4,-,-